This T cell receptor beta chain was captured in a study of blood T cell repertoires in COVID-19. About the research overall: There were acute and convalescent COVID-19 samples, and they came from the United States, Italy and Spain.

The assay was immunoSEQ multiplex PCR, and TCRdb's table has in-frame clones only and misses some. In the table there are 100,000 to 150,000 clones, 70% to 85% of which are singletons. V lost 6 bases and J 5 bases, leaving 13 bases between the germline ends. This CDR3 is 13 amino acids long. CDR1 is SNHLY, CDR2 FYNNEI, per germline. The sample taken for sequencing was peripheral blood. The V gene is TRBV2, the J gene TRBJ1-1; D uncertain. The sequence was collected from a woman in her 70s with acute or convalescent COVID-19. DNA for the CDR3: TGTGCCAGCAGGATAGTACCGGTTACTGAAGCTTTCTTT. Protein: CASRIVPVTEAFF.